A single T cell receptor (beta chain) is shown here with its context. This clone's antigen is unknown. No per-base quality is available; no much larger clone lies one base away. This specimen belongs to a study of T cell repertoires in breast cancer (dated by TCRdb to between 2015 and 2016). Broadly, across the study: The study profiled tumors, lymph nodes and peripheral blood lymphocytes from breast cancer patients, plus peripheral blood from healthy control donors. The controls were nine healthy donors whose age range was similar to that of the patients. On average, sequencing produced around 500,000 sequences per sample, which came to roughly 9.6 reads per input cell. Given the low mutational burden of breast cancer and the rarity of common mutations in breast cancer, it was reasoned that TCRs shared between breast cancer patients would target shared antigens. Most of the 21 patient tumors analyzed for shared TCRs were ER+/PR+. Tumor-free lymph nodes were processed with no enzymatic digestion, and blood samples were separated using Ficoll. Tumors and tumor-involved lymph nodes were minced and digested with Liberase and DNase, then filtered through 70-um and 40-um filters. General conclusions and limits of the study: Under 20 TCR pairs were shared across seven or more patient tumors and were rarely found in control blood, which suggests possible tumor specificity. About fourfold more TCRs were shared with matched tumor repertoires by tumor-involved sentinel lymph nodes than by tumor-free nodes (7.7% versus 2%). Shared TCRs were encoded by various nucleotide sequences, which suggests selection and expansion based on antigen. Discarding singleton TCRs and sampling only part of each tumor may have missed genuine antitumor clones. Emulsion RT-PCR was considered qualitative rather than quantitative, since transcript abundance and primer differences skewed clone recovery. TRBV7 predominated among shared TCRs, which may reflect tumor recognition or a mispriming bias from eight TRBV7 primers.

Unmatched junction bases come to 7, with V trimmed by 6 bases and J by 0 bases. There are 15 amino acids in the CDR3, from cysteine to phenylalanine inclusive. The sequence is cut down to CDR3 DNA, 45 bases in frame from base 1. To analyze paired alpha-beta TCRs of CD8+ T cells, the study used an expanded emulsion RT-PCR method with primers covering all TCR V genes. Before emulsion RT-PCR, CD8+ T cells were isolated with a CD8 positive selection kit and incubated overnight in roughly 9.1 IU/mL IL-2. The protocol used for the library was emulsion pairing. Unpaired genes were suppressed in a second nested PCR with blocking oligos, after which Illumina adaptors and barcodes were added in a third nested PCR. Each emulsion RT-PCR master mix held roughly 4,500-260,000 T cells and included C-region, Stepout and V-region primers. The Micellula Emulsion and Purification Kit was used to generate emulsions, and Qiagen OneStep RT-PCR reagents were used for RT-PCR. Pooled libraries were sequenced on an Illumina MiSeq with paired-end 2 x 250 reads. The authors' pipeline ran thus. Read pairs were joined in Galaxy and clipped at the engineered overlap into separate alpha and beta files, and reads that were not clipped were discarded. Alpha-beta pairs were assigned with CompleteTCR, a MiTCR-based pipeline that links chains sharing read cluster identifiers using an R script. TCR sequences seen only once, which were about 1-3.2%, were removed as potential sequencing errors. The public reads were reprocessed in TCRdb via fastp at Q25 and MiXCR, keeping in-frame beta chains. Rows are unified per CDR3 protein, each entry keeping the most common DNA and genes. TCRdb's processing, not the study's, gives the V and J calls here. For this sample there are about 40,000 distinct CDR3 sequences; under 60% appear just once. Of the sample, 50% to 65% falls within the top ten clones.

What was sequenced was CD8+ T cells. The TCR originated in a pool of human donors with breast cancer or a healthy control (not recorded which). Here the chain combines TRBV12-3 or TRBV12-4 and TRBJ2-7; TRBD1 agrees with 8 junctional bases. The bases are TGTGCCAGCAGCCCGGGACAGGAACCCTCCTACGAGCAGTACTTC. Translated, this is CASSPGQEPSYEQYF.